This T cell receptor (beta chain) was captured by sequencing in a study of beta chain features in type 1 diabetes. This clone turned up a few times. The V segment lost 6 bases and the J segment 8 bases; nucleotides outside the gene matches: 9. This CDR3 has 15 residues. CDR1 LNHDA and CDR2 SQIVND come from the germline V gene (reference sequence). The entirety of the isolated RNA underwent reverse transcription, so expressed TCRB transcripts were sequenced. The study sequenced naive, central memory and regulatory T cell samples to an average of about 3.9 million reads. This table comes from immunoSEQ multiplex PCR, and its TCRdb copy is limited to in-frame clones, with some not included. Among about 900,000 clones, 17% were seen once, and the ten largest hold 0.02% to 0.025%.

The specimen sequenced was naive CD4+ T cells from blood. The rearrangement joins TRBV19 to TRBJ2-2, with 10 bases that match TRBD2. The receptor was isolated from a young woman in good health. The CDR3 region is CASSIWTSGVGELFF. The CDR3, as DNA: TGTGCCAGTAGCATCTGGACTAGCGGCGTAGGGGAGCTGTTTTTT.